This TCR beta chain was recorded in a study of response to subunit inactivated influenza vaccine. General observations from the study: Each seasonal influenza vaccination, the authors suggested, recruits few new T cells.

This clonotype came up a few times. The antigen remains undetermined. The CDR3 covers 16 residues. The V and J ends lost 4 bases and 1 base, in that order; junction bases with no gene match: 8. Germline V gene lookup returns CDR1 SGHTA and CDR2 FQGNSA. MiXCR, applied by TCRdb to the RT-PCR reads, yields one record per CDR3 protein. The table has under 800,000 distinct CDR3 sequences, roughly 14% seen once. The TCR originated in a man aged 50 to 60 who received an inactivated influenza vaccine. The sequenced sample was PBMCs from blood, obtained approximately 15 days before vaccination. This chain joins TRBV7-2 and TRBJ2-5; 8 nucleotides agree with TRBD2. Here the CDR3 reads CASSSGLAGPQETQYF. Written as DNA, the CDR3 is TGTGCCAGCAGCTCAGGACTAGCCGGCCCCCAAGAGACCCAGTACTTC.